A single sample is the source of the 27 T cell receptor beta chains below, sequenced in a study of blood T cells in healthy people across ages. A second roughly 7 to 11 cycle PCR used barcoded and J-beta primers. In TCRdb, the 5' RACE reads were re-called with MiXCR into one record per CDR3 protein. The sample contains roughly 500,000 distinct CDR3 sequences, 20% to 30% of which appear only once. Another study also made use of these data, one on T cells of mothers and their children.

Source material: blood. These TCRs come from a boy between 5 and 17 years old in good health.

The V gene is TRBV7-9, the J gene TRBJ2-2; 10 bases align to TRBD2. This CDR3 has 16 residues. Germline CDR1 SEHNR, CDR2 FQNEAQ (reference sequence). Trimming cost V 6 bases and J 1 base; bases outside gene matches: 5. The DNA of the CDR3 is TGTGCCAGCAGGCGGACTAGCGGACTGAACACCGGGGAGCTGTTTTTT. This translates into CASRRTSGLNTGELFF.

This clonotype occurred a few times. In DNA, the CDR3 is TGTGCCAGCAGTTTTGGGGCGGGGCCTAACGAGCAGTACTTC. It codes for CASSFGAGPNEQYF. The rearrangement joins TRBV27 to TRBJ2-7; weak D call: TRBD2 (6 bases). The CDR3 is 14 residues long. Per the germline V gene, CDR1 is MNHEY and CDR2 is SMNVEV (reference sequence). V lost 3 bases, J lost 5 bases, and 14 bases lay in between.

A few counts support this clonotype. The rearrangement uses TRBV28 and TRBJ2-7; TRBD1 agrees at 9 bases. The V and J ends lost 5 bases and 2 bases, in that order; junction bases with no gene match: 13. The germline gives CDR1 MDHEN, CDR2 SYDVKM. The CDR3 extends over 17 amino acids. This chain's CDR3 is CASSLPPGTGYPYEQYF. CDR3 nucleotides: TGTGCCAGCAGTCTGCCCCCCGGGACAGGGTACCCCTACGAGCAGTACTTC.

This clonotype was found a few times. The chain joins TRBV28 to TRBJ1-5, with D unclear. The germline gives CDR1 MDHEN, CDR2 SYDVKM. The CDR3 spans 14 residues. The V end was cut by 3 bases, the J end by 3 bases, with 9 bases between. In DNA form, the CDR3 reads TGTGCCAGCAGTTTGACGGTGAACAATCAGCCCCAGCATTTT. Translating gives CASSLTVNNQPQHF.

The chain carries TRBV29-1 and TRBJ2-5, with D possibly TRBD2 on 6 matching bases. The CDR3 has 12 amino acids. CDR1 and CDR2 from the germline V gene are SQVTM and ANQGSEA. CDR3 sequence: CGGNIRGETQYF. Written as DNA, the CDR3 is TGCGGCGGGAACATACGGGGGGAGACCCAGTACTTC.

The V gene is TRBV20-1, the J gene TRBJ2-7, with 10 bases aligning to TRBD2. V lost 0 bases to trimming and J lost 0 bases; unmatched junction nucleotides: 11. The CDR3 is 18 residues long. In germline, CDR1 is DFQATT, CDR2 SNEGSKA (reference sequence). CDR3 sequence (DNA): TGCAGTGCTAGAGATCTCTCCGGGGCTAGCGGGAGCTCCTACGAGCAGTACTTC. This sequence encodes CSARDLSGASGSSYEQYF.

The chain employs TRBV29-1 and TRBJ2-3; 11 bases agree with TRBD2. The germline gives CDR1 SQVTM, CDR2 ANQGSEA. The length of the CDR3 is 16 residues. Trimming took 2 bases from V and 4 from J; bases not matched to a gene: 8. The CDR3 protein is CSVELYSSGRPDTQYF. CDR3 DNA sequence: TGCAGCGTTGAACTATATTCTAGCGGGAGGCCAGATACGCAGTATTTT.

J is TRBJ2-5 and V is TRBV3-1, with 8 positions matching TRBD2. The DNA end favors TRBJ2-7, so the J call may be wrong. Germline-derived CDR1 and CDR2 are LGHDT and YNNKEL (reference sequence). This CDR3 is built from 15 residues. The CDR3 region has the DNA TGTGCCAGCAGCCAAGTGGGAGCGGGGGACGGCGAGCAGTACTTC. Residues: CASSQVGAGDGEQYF.

The rearrangement joins TRBV5-1 to TRBJ2-1, with 7 bases matching TRBD2. The J call may be faulty, since TRBJ2-5 better matches the DNA end. The CDR3 has 16 residues. The germline V gene has CDR1 SGHRS and CDR2 YFSETQ. This CDR3 is CASSLSSGAGDQTQYF. CDR3 coding DNA: TGCGCCAGCAGCTTGAGCTCCGGTGCGGGAGACCAGACCCAGTACTTC.

This clonotype has just one count. The V and J genes are TRBV11-2 and TRBJ1-2; possibly TRBD1 for D (6 bases). Germline V gene lookup returns CDR1 SGHAT and CDR2 FQNNGV. This CDR3 has 14 residues. Trimming shortened V by 6 bases and J by 8 bases, and 19 bases separated the two germline ends. The DNA of the CDR3 is TGTGCCAGCAGTTCTTACGGGCAGGGGCAGGGCTACACCTTC. It is translated as CASSSYGQGQGYTF.

The table lists this clonotype with a few counts. The chain combines TRBV30 with TRBJ1-5, with a tentative D call TRBD1 (6 bases). The V gene's germline CDR1 is GTSNPN and CDR2 SVGIG (reference sequence). The CDR3 is 13 amino acids. V was clipped by 2 bases and J by 4 bases, with 9 bases between them. The CDR3 DNA reads TGTGCCTGGAGTAAGGGGGGAAATCAGCCCCAGCATTTT. Translation: CAWSKGGNQPQHF.

The chain carries TRBV6-5 and TRBJ2-5, with 12 bases identical to TRBD1. Matching the DNA end better, TRBJ2-7 makes the J call doubtful. The germline V gene has CDR1 MNHEY and CDR2 SVGAGI. CDR3 length: 16 amino acids. The CDR3 spells CASSYSGTGGFNEQYF. CDR3 nucleotides: TGTGCCAGCAGTTACTCCGGGACAGGGGGCTTCAACGAGCAGTACTTC.

This clonotype was detected many times. The J gene is TRBJ1-4, the V gene TRBV5-6, with D possibly being TRBD1 (5 bases). CDR1 is SGHDT, CDR2 YYEEEE, per germline. Deletions cut 4 bases from V and 6 bases from J, with 16 bases between. The CDR3 totals 15 residues. CDR3 sequence reads: CASSIGVFGDEKLFF. The CDR3 DNA reads TGTGCCAGCAGCATAGGGGTCTTCGGAGATGAAAAACTGTTTTTT.

This clonotype was recorded a few times. The chain combines TRBV6-1 with TRBJ2-5; 7 bases line up with TRBD1. Trimming cost V 6 bases and J 1 base; bases outside gene matches: 11. The CDR3 has 16 amino acids. The germline V gene encodes CDR1 MNHNS and CDR2 SASEGT. The CDR3 spells CASSMEGGLSQETQYF. DNA of the CDR3: TGTGCCAGCAGCATGGAAGGGGGCCTCTCCCAAGAGACCCAGTACTTC.

CDR3 residues: CASSPGGREKYNEQFF. CDR3 nucleotides: TGTGCCAGCAGCCCCGGTGGCAGGGAGAAGTACAATGAGCAGTTCTTC. The chain combines TRBV7-2 with TRBJ2-1; tentatively, D is TRBD1 or TRBD2 (5 bases each). The CDR3 sequence is 16 residues long. CDR1 and CDR2 (germline): SGHTA, FQGNSA. Trimming pared 5 bases from V and 4 bases from J, leaving 18 bases between.

A few counts support this clonotype. This sequence joins TRBV9 and TRBJ2-7, with D perhaps matching TRBD1 or TRBD2 (5 bases each). Germline V gene data show CDR1 as SGDLS and CDR2 as YYNGEE. Trimming took off 4 bases at V and 4 bases at J, with 18 bases between the two ends. This CDR3 has 15 residues. The CDR3 region is CASSPGSGSFYEQYF. The CDR3 nucleotides are TGTGCCAGCAGCCCAGGGTCGGGGTCTTTTTACGAGCAGTACTTC.

This chain links TRBV6-5 with TRBJ2-3, with TRBD2 matching 8 bases. Per germline, CDR1 MNHEY and CDR2 SVGAGI. This CDR3 region has 17 residues. V lost 0 bases, J lost 6 bases, and 11 bases stayed unmatched. The CDR3 DNA reads as TGTGCCAGCAGTTACTCGGGGATAGCGGGGCCCCTCGATACGCAGTATTTT. It is translated as CASSYSGIAGPLDTQYF.

This clonotype was found many times. This rearrangement joins TRBV20-1 to TRBJ2-1; 8 nucleotides align to TRBD2. After removal of 2 bases from V and 2 bases from J, the junction contained 2 bases not matched to a gene. The CDR3 has 14 residues. The germline CDR1 and CDR2 sequences are DFQATT and SNEGSKA (reference sequence). Here the CDR3 reads CSARRRGAYNEQFF. CDR3 nucleotides: TGCAGTGCTAGACGGCGGGGGGCCTACAATGAGCAGTTCTTC.

This clonotype was detected a few times. The chain links TRBV7-2 to TRBJ2-5; D remains unclear. Per the germline V gene, CDR1 is SGHTA and CDR2 is FQGNSA. Trimming shortened V by 1 base and J by 4 bases, and 10 bases separated the two germline ends. CDR3 size: 14 residues. This CDR3 reads CASSLDGLGETQYF. The DNA for the CDR3 is TGTGCCAGCAGCTTAGATGGTCTCGGAGAGACCCAGTACTTC. The complete variable domain, with remaining parts taken from reference TRBV7-2 and TRBJ2-5, reads GAGVSQSPSNKVTEKGKDVELRCDPISGHTALYWYRQSLGQGLEFLIYFQGNSAPDKSGLPSDRFSAERTGGSVSTLTIQRTQQEDSAVYLCASSLDGLGETQYFGPGTRLLVL.

The CDR3 here is CASSEGTGARGTQYF. Here the CDR3 DNA reads TGTGCCAGCAGCGAGGGGACAGGGGCACGGGGTACGCAGTATTTT. The chain carries TRBV9 and TRBJ2-3, with 10 bases lining up with TRBD1. The germline V gene encodes CDR1 SGDLS and CDR2 YYNGEE. With V trimmed by 3 bases and J by 8 bases, 9 bases remained unmatched. This CDR3 is built from 15 residues.

This rearrangement joins TRBV7-8 to TRBJ1-4; TRBD1 is a possible D gene (5 bases). This CDR3 region has 17 residues. V lost 7 bases and J 2 bases, leaving 20 bases between the germline ends. Germline CDR1 SGHVS, CDR2 FQNEAQ. CDR3 residues: CASTSTPGVVTNEKLFF. CDR3 coding DNA: TGTGCCAGCACCTCCACCCCGGGGGTGGTTACTAATGAAAAACTGTTTTTT.

V gene TRBV5-1 combines with J gene TRBJ2-5; D is unresolved. V lost 0 bases and J 3 bases, leaving 12 bases between the germline ends. The CDR3 extends over 15 amino acids. Germline-derived CDR1 and CDR2 are SGHRS and YFSETQ. The CDR3 DNA reads as TGCGCCAGCAGCTTGGAATCGAGGATTGAAGAGACCCAGTACTTC. It yields the protein CASSLESRIEETQYF.

This clonotype was picked up a small number of times. V is TRBV6-2 or TRBV6-3 and J is TRBJ1-5; D unclear. This CDR3 spans 18 amino acids. Germline loops: CDR1 MNHEY, CDR2 SVGEGT. Trimming removed 2 bases at V and 4 bases at J, with 21 bases between. In nucleotides, the CDR3 is TGTGCCAGCAGTTACATACTTGGCCAACCCCTGGGTAATCAGCCCCAGCATTTT. This sequence encodes CASSYILGQPLGNQPQHF.

This clonotype was picked up a small number of times. This chain links TRBV20-1 with TRBJ1-2, with 7 nucleotides matching TRBD1. Germline trimming cut 0 bases from V and 10 bases from J; bases unmatched to any gene: 23. CDR3 length: 18 residues. Germline V gene sequence: CDR1 DFQATT, CDR2 SNEGSKA (reference sequence). In DNA form, the CDR3 reads TGCAGTGCTAGAGATTTCGGTATTCGCGGGGACAGACGGGAGGACTACACCTTC. Its translation is CSARDFGIRGDRREDYTF.

The CDR3 DNA sequence: TGCGCCAGCAGCCAAGATTACGGCAGAGGGAATCAGCCCCAGCATTTT. This sequence encodes CASSQDYGRGNQPQHF. The chain is built from TRBV4-1 and TRBJ1-5; no clear D. V lost 0 bases to trimming and J lost 4 bases, with 13 bases between them. CDR1 is MGHRA, CDR2 YSYEKL, per germline. This CDR3 has 16 residues.

The CDR3 coding sequence is TGTGCCAGCAGCTTAGTCAGGATGAATGAGCAGTTCTTC. Translating it yields CASSLVRMNEQFF. This rearrangement joins TRBV11-2 to TRBJ2-5, with D unclear. The tail of the sequence fits TRBJ2-1 better, so the J call may be wrong. CDR1 and CDR2 from the germline V gene are SGHAT and FQNNGV. The CDR3 is 13 residues long.

This clonotype was found a few times. Sequence at one end of the junction differs from germline and may be a read error. This rearrangement joins TRBV10-3 to TRBJ2-1; the D is unclear. The J call is doubtful: the DNA matches TRBJ2-7 better. The V gene's germline CDR1 is ENHRY and CDR2 SYGVKD. The CDR3 is 12 residues long. The CDR3 here is CAISGYHYEQYF. CDR3 nucleotide sequence: TGTGCTATCAGTGGGTACCACTACGAGCAGTACTTC.